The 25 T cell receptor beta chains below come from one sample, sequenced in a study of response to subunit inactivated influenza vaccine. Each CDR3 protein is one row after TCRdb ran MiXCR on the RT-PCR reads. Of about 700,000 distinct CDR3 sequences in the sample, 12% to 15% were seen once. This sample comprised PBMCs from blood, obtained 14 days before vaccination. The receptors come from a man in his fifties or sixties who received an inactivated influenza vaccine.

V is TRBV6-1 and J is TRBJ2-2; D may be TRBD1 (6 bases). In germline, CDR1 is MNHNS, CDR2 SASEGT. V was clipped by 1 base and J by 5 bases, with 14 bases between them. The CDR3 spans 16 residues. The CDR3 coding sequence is TGTGCCAGCAGTGAAGTAGGGGGTGATGTGACCGGGGAGCTGTTTTTT. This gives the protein CASSEVGGDVTGELFF.

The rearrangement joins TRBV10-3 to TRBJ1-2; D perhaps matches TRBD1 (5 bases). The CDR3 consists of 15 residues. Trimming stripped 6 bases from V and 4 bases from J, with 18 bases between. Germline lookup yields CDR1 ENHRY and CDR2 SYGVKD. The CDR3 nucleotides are TGTGCCATCAGCCTACAGGTAGATAGAGGCTATGGCTACACCTTC. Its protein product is CAISLQVDRGYGYTF.

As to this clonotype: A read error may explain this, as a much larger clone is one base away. This CDR3 reads CASSFTGLNEKYF. In DNA, the CDR3 is TGTGCCAGCAGTTTCACCGGACTAAACGAGAAGTACTTC. The genes are TRBV28 and TRBJ2-7; TRBD2 might be the D (6 bases). This CDR3 spans 13 amino acids. The germline V gene encodes CDR1 MDHEN and CDR2 SYDVKM. The full variable domain, rest sourced from reference TRBV28 and TRBJ2-7, is DVKVTQSSRYLVKRTGEKVFLECVQDMDHENMFWYRQDPGLGLRLIYFSYDVKMKEKGDIPEGYSVSREKKERFSLILESASTNQTSMYLCASSFTGLNEKYFGPGTRLTVT.

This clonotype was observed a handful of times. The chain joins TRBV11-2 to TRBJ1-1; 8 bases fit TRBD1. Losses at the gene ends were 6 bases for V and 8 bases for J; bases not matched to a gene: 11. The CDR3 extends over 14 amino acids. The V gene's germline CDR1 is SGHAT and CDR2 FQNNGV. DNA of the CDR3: TGTGCCAGCAGGGATAGACAGGGGTGGCGGGAAGCTTTCTTT. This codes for CASRDRQGWREAFF.

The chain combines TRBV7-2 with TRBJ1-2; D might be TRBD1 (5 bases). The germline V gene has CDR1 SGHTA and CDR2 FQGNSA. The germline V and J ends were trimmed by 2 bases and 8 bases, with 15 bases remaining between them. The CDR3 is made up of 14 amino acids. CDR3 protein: CASSLSGARGGYTF. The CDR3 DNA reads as TGTGCCAGCAGCTTATCCGGGGCCCGTGGGGGCTACACCTTC.

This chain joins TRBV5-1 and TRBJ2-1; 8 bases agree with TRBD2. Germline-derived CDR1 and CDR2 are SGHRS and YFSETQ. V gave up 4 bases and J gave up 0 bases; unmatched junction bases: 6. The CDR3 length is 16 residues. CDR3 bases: TGCGCCAGCAGCGAAACGGGGGGGACCTCCTACAATGAGCAGTTCTTC. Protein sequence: CASSETGGTSYNEQFF.

The CDR3 DNA reads TGCAGTGCGAGAAGCGGAGAGCAGTACTTC. Translation gives CSARSGEQYF. V is TRBV20-1 and J is TRBJ2-7; TRBD2 might be the D (5 bases). The germline CDR1 and CDR2 sequences are DFQATT and SNEGSKA (reference sequence). The V end lost 6 bases, the J end lost 7 bases, and 10 bases lay between the germline ends. The CDR3 runs to 10 residues.

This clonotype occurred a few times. The chain's CDR3 is CASSGRDSGGYTF. CDR3 sequence (DNA): TGTGCCAGCAGTGGTCGGGACAGTGGCGGCTACACCTTC. The rearrangement uses TRBV28 and TRBJ1-2, with 7 bases lining up with TRBD1. Per the germline V gene, CDR1 is MDHEN and CDR2 is SYDVKM. Trimming removed 5 bases from V and 8 bases from J; junction bases left unmatched: 8. This CDR3 contains 13 residues.

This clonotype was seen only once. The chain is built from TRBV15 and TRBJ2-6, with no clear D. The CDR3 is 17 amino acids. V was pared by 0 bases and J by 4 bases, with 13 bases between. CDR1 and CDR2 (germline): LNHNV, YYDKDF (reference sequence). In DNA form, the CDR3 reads TGTGCCACCAGCAGAGATCTCCAGACTTCGGGGGCCAACGTCCTGACTTTC. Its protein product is CATSRDLQTSGANVLTF.

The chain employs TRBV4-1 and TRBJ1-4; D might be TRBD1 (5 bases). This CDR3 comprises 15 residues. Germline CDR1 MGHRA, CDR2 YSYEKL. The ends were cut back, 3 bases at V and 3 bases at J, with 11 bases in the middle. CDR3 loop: CASSQRGPPNEKLFF. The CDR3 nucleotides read TGCGCCAGCAGCCAGAGGGGCCCACCTAATGAAAAACTGTTTTTT.

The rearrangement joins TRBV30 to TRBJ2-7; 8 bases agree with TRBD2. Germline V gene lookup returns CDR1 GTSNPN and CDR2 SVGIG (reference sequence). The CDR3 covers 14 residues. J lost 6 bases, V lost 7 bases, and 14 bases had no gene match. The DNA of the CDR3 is TGTGCCTCTGGGGGAAACGGGAGGGCCCTCGAGCAGTACTTC. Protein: CASGGNGRALEQYF.

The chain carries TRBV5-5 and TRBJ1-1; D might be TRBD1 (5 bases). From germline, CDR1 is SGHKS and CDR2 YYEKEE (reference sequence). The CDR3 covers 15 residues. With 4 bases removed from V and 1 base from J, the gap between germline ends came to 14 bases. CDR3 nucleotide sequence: TGTGCCAGCAGCGGGGGGGGACTTACGAACACTGAAGCTTTCTTT. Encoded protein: CASSGGGLTNTEAFF. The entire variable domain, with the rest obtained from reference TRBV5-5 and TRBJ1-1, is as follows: DAGVTQSPTHLIKTRGQQVTLRCSPISGHKSVSWYQQVLGQGPQFIFQYYEKEERGRGNFPDRFSARQFPNYSSELNVNALLLGDSALYLCASSGGGLTNTEAFFGQGTRLTVV.

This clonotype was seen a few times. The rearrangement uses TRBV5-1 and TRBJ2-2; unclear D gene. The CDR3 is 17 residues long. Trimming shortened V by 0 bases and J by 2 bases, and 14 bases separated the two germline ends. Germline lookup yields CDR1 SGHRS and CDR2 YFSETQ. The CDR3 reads CASSLASRAQNTGELFF. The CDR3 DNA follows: TGCGCCAGCAGCTTGGCCAGTAGGGCCCAAAACACCGGGGAGCTGTTTTTT. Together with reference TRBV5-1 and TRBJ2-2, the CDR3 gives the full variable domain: KAGVTQTPRYLIKTRGQQVTLSCSPISGHRSVSWYQQTPGQGLQFLFEYFSETQRNKGNFPGRFSGRQFSNSRSEMNVSTLELGDSALYLCASSLASRAQNTGELFFGEGSRLTVL.

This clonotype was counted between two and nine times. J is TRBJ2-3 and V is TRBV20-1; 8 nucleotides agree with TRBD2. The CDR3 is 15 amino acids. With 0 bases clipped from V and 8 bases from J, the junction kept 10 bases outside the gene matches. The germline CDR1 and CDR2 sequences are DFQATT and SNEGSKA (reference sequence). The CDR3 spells CSARDTGGARPTQYF. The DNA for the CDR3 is TGCAGTGCTAGAGATACCGGGGGGGCCCGACCTACGCAGTATTTT.

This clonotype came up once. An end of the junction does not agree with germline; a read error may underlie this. CDR3 in amino acids: CASNEGFLSMQETQYF. CDR3 DNA: TGTGCCAGCAATGAAGGTTTTTTAAGTATGCAAGAGACCCAGTACTTC. The genes are TRBV25-1 and TRBJ2-5; D remains unclear. The CDR3 totals 16 residues. Germline values: CDR1 MGHDK, CDR2 SYGVNS.

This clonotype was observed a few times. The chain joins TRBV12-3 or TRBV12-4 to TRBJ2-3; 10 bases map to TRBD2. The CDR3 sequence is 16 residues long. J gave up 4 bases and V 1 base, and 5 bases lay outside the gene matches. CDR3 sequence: CASSLVLAGAADTQYF. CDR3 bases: TGTGCCAGCAGTTTAGTGCTAGCGGGGGCGGCAGATACGCAGTATTTT.

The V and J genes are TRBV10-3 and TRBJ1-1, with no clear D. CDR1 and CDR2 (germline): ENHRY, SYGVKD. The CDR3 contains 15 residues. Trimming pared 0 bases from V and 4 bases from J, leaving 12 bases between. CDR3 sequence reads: CAISESMAVGTEAFF. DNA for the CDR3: TGTGCCATCAGTGAGTCTATGGCGGTGGGCACTGAAGCTTTCTTT.

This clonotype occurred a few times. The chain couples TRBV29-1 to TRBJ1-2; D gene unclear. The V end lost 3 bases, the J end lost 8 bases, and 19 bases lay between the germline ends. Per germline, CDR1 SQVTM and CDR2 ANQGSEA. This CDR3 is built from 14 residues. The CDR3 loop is CSVEKVVAGFGYTF. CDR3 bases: TGCAGCGTTGAGAAGGTTGTCGCCGGTTTCGGCTACACCTTC.

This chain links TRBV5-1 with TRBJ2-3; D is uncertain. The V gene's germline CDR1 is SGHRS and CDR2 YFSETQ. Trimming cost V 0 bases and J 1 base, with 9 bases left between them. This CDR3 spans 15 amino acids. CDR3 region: CASSLEPLRTDTQYF. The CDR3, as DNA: TGCGCCAGCAGCTTGGAGCCGCTCCGCACAGATACGCAGTATTTT.

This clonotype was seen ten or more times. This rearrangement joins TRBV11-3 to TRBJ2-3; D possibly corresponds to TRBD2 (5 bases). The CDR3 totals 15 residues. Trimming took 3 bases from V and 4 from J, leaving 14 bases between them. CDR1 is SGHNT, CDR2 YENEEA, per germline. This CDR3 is CASSFTPGDADTQYF. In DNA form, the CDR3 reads TGTGCCAGCAGCTTTACCCCCGGGGATGCAGATACGCAGTATTTT.

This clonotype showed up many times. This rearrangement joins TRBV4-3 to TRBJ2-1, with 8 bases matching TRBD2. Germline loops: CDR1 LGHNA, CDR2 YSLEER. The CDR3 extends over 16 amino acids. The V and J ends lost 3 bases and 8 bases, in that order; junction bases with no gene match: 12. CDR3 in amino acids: CASSQITSGKSHEQFF. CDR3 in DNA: TGCGCCAGCAGCCAGATTACTAGCGGCAAAAGCCATGAGCAGTTCTTC.

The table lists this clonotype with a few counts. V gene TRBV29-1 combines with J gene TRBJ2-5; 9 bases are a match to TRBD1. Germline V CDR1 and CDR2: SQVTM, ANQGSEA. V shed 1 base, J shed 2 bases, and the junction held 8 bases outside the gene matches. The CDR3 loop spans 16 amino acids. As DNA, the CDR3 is TGCAGCGTTGAAGGTGTCTGGGACAGGGAACAAGAGACCCAGTACTTC. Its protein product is CSVEGVWDREQETQYF.

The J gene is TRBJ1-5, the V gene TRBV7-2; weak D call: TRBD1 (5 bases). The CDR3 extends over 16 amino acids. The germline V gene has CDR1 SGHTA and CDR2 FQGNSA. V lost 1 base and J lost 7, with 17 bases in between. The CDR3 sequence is CASSLEGLGLGQPQHF. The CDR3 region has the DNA TGTGCCAGCAGCTTAGAGGGGTTGGGGCTGGGGCAGCCCCAGCATTTT.

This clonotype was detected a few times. CDR3: CASSYWTSGRYQETQYF. The CDR3 region has the DNA TGTGCCAGCAGCTACTGGACTAGCGGACGGTACCAAGAGACCCAGTACTTC. This chain links TRBV7-9 with TRBJ2-5; 10 nucleotides line up with TRBD2. V was clipped by 4 bases and J by 0 bases; unmatched bases: 8. The CDR3 has 17 residues. Germline assignment: CDR1 SEHNR and CDR2 FQNEAQ (reference sequence).

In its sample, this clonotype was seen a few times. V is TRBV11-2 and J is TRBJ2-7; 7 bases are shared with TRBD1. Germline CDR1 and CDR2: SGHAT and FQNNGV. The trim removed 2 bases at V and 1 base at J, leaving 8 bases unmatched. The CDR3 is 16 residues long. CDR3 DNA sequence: TGTGCCAGCAGCTTATTTTCGACAGGGTCATCCTACGAGCAGTACTTC. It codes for CASSLFSTGSSYEQYF.